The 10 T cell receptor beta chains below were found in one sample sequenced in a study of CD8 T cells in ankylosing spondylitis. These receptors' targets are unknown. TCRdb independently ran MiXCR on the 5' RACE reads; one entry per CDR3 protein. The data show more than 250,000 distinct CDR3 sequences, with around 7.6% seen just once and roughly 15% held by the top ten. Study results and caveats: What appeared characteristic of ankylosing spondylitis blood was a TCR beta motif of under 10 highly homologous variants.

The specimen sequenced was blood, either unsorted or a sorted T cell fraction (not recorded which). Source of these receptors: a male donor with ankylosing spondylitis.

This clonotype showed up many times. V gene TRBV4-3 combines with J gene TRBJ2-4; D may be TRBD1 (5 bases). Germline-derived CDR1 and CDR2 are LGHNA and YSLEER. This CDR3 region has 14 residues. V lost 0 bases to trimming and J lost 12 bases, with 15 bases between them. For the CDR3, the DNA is TGCGCCAGCAGCCAAGATAGCAGGGTGGGCCCTCAGTACTTC. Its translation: CASSQDSRVGPQYF.

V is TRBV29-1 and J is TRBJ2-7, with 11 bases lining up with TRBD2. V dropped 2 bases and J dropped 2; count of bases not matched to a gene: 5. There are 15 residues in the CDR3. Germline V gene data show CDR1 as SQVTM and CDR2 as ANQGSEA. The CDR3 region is CSVELAGGLAYEQYF. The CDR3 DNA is TGCAGCGTTGAACTAGCGGGAGGACTCGCCTACGAGCAGTACTTC.

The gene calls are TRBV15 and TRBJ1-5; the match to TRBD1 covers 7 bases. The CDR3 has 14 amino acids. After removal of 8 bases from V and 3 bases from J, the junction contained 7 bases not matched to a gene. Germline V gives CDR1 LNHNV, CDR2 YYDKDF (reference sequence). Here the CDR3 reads CATQTGTINQPQHF. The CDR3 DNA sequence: TGTGCCACCCAGACAGGGACGATCAATCAGCCCCAGCATTTT.

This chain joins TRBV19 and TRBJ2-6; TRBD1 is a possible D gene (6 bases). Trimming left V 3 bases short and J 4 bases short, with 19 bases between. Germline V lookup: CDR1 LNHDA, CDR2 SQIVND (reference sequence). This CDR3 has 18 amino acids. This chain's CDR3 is CASSIRSGEASGANVLTF. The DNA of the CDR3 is TGTGCCAGTAGTATTCGGTCAGGGGAAGCTAGCGGGGCCAACGTCCTGACTTTC.

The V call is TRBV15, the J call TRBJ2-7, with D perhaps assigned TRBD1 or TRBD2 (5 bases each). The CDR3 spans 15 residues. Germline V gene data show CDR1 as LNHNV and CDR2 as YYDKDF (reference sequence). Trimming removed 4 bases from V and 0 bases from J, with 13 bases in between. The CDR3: CATSTTRDASYEQYF. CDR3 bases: TGTGCCACCAGCACAACCCGGGACGCCTCCTACGAGCAGTACTTC.

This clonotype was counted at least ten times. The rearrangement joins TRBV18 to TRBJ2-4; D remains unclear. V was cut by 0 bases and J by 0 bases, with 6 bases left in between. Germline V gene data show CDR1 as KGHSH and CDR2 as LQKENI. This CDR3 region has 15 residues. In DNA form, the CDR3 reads TGTGCCAGCTCACCACCTAGCCTAGCCAAAAACATTCAGTACTTC. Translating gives CASSPPSLAKNIQYF.

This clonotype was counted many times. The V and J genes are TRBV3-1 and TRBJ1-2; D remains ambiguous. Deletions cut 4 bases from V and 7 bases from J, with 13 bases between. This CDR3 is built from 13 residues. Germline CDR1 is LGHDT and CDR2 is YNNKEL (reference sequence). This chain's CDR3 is CASSPMGIGGYTF. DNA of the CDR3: TGTGCCAGCAGCCCGATGGGCATTGGTGGCTACACCTTC.

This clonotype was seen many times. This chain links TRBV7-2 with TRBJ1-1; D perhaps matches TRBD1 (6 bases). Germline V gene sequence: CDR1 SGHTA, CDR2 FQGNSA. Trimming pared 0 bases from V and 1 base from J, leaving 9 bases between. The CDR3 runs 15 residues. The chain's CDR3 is CASSLAAGANTEAFF. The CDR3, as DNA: TGTGCCAGCAGCTTAGCGGCGGGGGCGAACACTGAAGCTTTCTTT.

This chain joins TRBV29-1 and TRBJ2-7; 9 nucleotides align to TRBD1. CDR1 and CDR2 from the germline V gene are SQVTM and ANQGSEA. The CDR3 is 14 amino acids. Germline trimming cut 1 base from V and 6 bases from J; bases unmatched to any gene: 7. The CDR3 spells CSVEAEDRGPEQYF. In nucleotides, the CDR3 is TGCAGCGTTGAAGCAGAGGACAGGGGTCCCGAGCAGTACTTC.

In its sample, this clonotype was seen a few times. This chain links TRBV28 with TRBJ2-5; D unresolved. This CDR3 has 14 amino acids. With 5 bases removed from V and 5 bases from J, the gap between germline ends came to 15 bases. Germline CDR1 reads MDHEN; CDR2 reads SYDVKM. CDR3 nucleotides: TGTGCCAGCAGTCCCACGGACCTGGGGGAGACCCAGTACTTC. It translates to CASSPTDLGETQYF.